The clone carrying this T cell receptor beta chain has a count of ten or more. Its antigen is as yet unknown. Priming with a constant-region primer yielded TCR beta cDNA from approximately 500 ng total RNA. Libraries for TCR beta were built through three nested multiplex PCR rounds, which together made up a slightly modified ARM-PCR procedure. Use of TRBV1-TRBV30 forward primers with a C-beta reverse primer characterized the first two PCR rounds, which lasted about 10 cycles each. MiXCR, applied by TCRdb to the multiplex PCR reads, yields one record per CDR3 protein. The sample has 100,000 or so distinct CDR3 sequences, about two thirds seen once. The data were taken from a study of tumor-infiltrating lymphocytes in primary liver carcinoma. Study overall: Male and female patients aged 30 to 69 years made up the cohort.

This CDR3 has 13 amino acids. The V end was cut by 5 bases, the J end by 9 bases, with 17 bases between. Germline CDR1 and CDR2: SGHVS and FQNEAQ. Study results and limitations: Pairs comparing tumor with adjacent tissue or blood overlapped less than pairs drawn from tumor regions.

Co-extraction yielded RNA and DNA from approximately 22-30 mg of unsorted bulk tissue. Input material: liver tumor tissue from sampling region 2. Subset specified: tumor region T2, inferior pole. The source is a woman aged 55-69 years with primary liver carcinoma and hepatitis B virus infection. The V gene is TRBV7-8, the J gene TRBJ2-7; the D is unclear. Written as DNA, the CDR3 is TGTGCCAGCAGCAAAGAAGGTGGCCGAGCGCAGTACTTC. The encoded protein is CASSKEGGRAQYF.